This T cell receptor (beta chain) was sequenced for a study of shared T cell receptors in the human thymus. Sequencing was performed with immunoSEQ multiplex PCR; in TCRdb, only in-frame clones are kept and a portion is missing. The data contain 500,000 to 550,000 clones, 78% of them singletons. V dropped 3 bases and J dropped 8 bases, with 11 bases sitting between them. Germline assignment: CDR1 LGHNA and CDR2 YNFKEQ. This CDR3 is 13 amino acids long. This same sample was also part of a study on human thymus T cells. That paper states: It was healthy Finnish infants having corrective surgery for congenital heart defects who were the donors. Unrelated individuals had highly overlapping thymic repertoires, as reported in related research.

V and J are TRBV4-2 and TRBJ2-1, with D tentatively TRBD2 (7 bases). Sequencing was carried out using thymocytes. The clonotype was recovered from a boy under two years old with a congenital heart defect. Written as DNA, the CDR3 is TGTGCCAGCAGCCACGAAGGGGGGGATGAGCAGTTCTTC. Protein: CASSHEGGDEQFF.